The clone carrying this T cell receptor beta chain was picked up many times. The antigen is not known. This sample is drawn from a study of neurological immune-mediated disorders. General study points: Multiple sclerosis patients had less TCR clonal expansion than even healthy controls, unlike HTLV-1-associated myelopathy. Subjects shared no identical expanded-clone CDR3 amino acid sequences, suggesting private TCR-beta repertoires in all groups.

Unmatched junction bases numbered 9, after V lost 0 bases and J lost 5 bases. The CDR3 has 17 amino acids. Germline V gene sequence: CDR1 MGHRA, CDR2 YSYEKL. A total of 2 million PBMCs stored at -80 degrees C provided the unsorted libraries. The authors made cDNA by 5'RACE with 10-nucleotide random UMIs. In TCRdb, the 5' RACE reads were re-called with MiXCR into one record per CDR3 protein. The table lists tens of thousands of distinct CDR3 sequences, 3% to 4.5% of them singletons. The chain links TRBV4-1 to TRBJ2-3; 9 bases map to TRBD2. Sequenced sample: PBMCs. This receptor was identified in a man aged 25-40 years with multiple sclerosis. CDR3 sequence reads: CASSQEPRGGRGDTQYF. DNA for the CDR3: TGCGCCAGCAGCCAAGAACCGCGGGGGGGCAGGGGAGATACGCAGTATTTT.